This T cell receptor (beta chain) was sequenced during a study of T cell responses to AZD1222 COVID-19 vaccine. As for this clone: Its antigen is still unknown.

Findings and caveats of the study: Sampling that yielded the repertoires occurred only after the peak T cell response. Rises in breadth and depth of Spike-specific TCRs came after two AZD1222 doses. Seropositive status at baseline applied to only a handful of AZD1222 recipients.

Second-dose intervals near 4 or 12 weeks were combined. The method was immunoSEQ multiplex PCR; TCRdb's version includes in-frame clones alone and lacks a portion of them. Of 130,000 or so clones listed, about 88% are singletons. The source of this sequence is an adult who received the AZD1222 COVID-19 vaccine. Sample: peripheral blood, taken 28 days after the second AZD1222 dose.

Written as DNA, the CDR3 is TGTGCCAGCTCACTCGACGGGAGTAGGTCTGGAAACACCATATATTTT. As protein: CASSLDGSRSGNTIYF. The gene calls are TRBV18 and TRBJ1-3; D gene uncertain. The V gene lost 4 bases and the J gene lost 1 base, with 14 bases spanning the gap. Germline V gives CDR1 KGHSH, CDR2 LQKENI. The CDR3 spans 16 residues.